This is a list of T cell receptor beta chains from one sample in a study of shared clonotypes between healthy human individuals. This table comes from immunoSEQ multiplex PCR, and its TCRdb copy is limited to in-frame clones, with some not included. The data hold around 1 million clones, with 76% observed a single time. The sequenced material came from memory CD4+ T cells sorted from blood. The receptors were gathered from a man aged 18 to 29 in good health. The CDR3 runs from the conserved cysteine through the conserved F or W. D genes are given only for firm matches. Expanded clones get a size class; other rows say once, few or many, or leave the size out.

V gene	D gene	clone size	J gene	CDR3 protein	CDR3 DNA
TRBV7-2	TRBD2	.	TRBJ2-3	CASSGVAGLRDTQYF	TGTGCCAGCAGCGGGGTAGCGGGATTACGCGATACGCAGTATTTT
TRBV19	.	.	TRBJ2-7	CASSMPGAGYEQYF	TGTGCCAGTAGTATGCCAGGGGCGGGCTACGAGCAGTACTTC
TRBV2	.	few	TRBJ2-7	CASSAGNYGQYF	TGTGCCAGCAGCGCAGGGAATTACGGGCAGTACTTC
TRBV6-5	.	.	TRBJ1-4	CASSKREWEKLFF	TGTGCCAGCAGTAAACGTGAATGGGAAAAACTGTTTTTT
TRBV27	.	.	TRBJ2-2	CASSLDRRETGELFF	TGTGCCAGCAGTCTGGACAGAAGGGAGACCGGGGAGCTGTTTTTT
TRBV6-1	TRBD1	.	TRBJ2-2	CASSGDRAGELFF	TGTGCCAGCAGTGGGGACAGGGCCGGGGAGCTGTTTTTT
TRBV10-3	.	.	TRBJ1-1	CAISYRGPEEAFF	TGTGCCATCAGTTATCGCGGCCCCGAGGAAGCTTTCTTT
TRBV11-2	.	.	TRBJ1-4	CASSAGQREKLFF	TGTGCCAGCAGCGCAGGACAGCGTGAAAAACTGTTTTTT
TRBV28	.	few	TRBJ1-1	CASSLLGAVGAFF	TGTGCCAGCAGTTTATTAGGGGCTGTGGGAGCTTTCTTT
TRBV12-5	.	.	TRBJ2-7	CASGQTGFEQYF	TGTGCTAGTGGTCAAACAGGGTTCGAGCAGTACTTC
TRBV5-4	TRBD1	few	TRBJ1-5	CASSPGTGENQPQHF	TGTGCCAGCAGCCCCGGGACAGGGGAGAATCAGCCCCAGCATTTT
TRBV6-1	.	few	TRBJ1-2	CASSEDQGRGGYTF	TGTGCCAGCAGTGAAGATCAGGGAAGGGGTGGCTACACCTTC
TRBV5-1	.	.	TRBJ2-1	CASSLALSLYNEQFF	TGCGCCAGCAGCTTGGCCCTATCCCTCTACAATGAGCAGTTCTTC
TRBV5-6	TRBD2	.	TRBJ2-1	CASSKTGSGGNEQFF	TGTGCCAGCAGCAAGACAGGCAGCGGGGGCAATGAGCAGTTCTTC
TRBV4-1	.	.	TRBJ2-5	CASSQSLQVGGFQETQYF	TGCGCCAGCAGCCAATCACTCCAGGTCGGCGGTTTCCAAGAGACCCAGTACTTC
TRBV6-1	TRBD2	.	TRBJ2-1	CASSEQLAGGSYEQFF	TGTGCCAGCAGTGAGCAACTAGCGGGGGGTTCCTATGAGCAGTTCTTC
TRBV7-8	.	once	TRBJ1-5	CASSSQVRGNQPQHF	TGTGCCAGCAGCTCCCAGGTCAGGGGCAATCAGCCCCAGCATTTT
TRBV5-1	.	.	TRBJ2-2	CASSLEGLNTGELFF	TGCGCCAGCAGCTTGGAGGGCCTTAACACCGGGGAGCTGTTTTTT
TRBV7-2	TRBD1	.	TRBJ1-3	CASSLDRGPGNTIYF	TGTGCCAGCAGCCTGGACAGGGGGCCTGGAAACACCATATATTTT
TRBV28	.	once	TRBJ1-5	CASSLLDSSQHF	TGTGCCAGCAGTTTACTGGACTCCTCCCAGCATTTT
TRBV11-2	.	once	TRBJ2-7	CASSQGWGRYEQYF	TGTGCCAGCAGCCAGGGATGGGGGCGCTACGAGCAGTACTTC
TRBV6-5	.	.	TRBJ2-1	CASRQLGDNEQFF	TGTGCCAGCAGACAACTAGGAGACAATGAGCAGTTCTTC